This record looks at one T cell receptor beta chain sequence and its context. Its specific antigen is unknown. No per-base quality is available; no much larger clone lies one base away. Trimming costs V 0 bases and J 4 bases, and their ends lie 13 bases apart. The CDR3 starts with the cysteine, ends with the phenylalanine, and has 16 residues. This entry keeps only the CDR3 DNA: 48 bases, framed from base 1. Taken from the germline V gene, the CDR1 and CDR2 loops are SGHRS and YFSETQ. These data originate in a study of identical twins (dated by TCRdb to between 2015 and 2016). A note on the overall study: TCR alpha and beta repertoires from monozygotic twins, unrelated adults of various ages and cord blood were deep-sequenced to test whether fetal clonotypes persist. To rule out contamination, the twin experiments were replicated at different times with different library preparation protocols. The full study reports these points: Recombination models systematically underestimated out-of-frame TCR alpha sharing in monozygotic twins but agreed with sharing between unrelated individuals. The excess sharing between twins in beta out-of-frame sequences was weaker because fewer shared sequences reduced the signal-to-noise ratio. Abundant cord blood beta clonotypes carried fewer insertions; young adult naive repertoires showed a weaker similar trend, while memory repertoires showed none. Compared with coincidental sharing between unrelated individuals, out-of-frame TCR alpha sequences shared between twins showed an excess of sequences with low generation probability. Invariant T cells such as MAIT and iNKT could partly confound zero-insertion analyses, though diverse VJ usage argued against this for most clonotypes. Because the same donors could not be followed over many years, conclusions were based on cross-sectional statistical analysis.

The receptor library was made with 5' RACE. Reads for this sample came from an Illumina HiSeq 2000. A universal primer binding site was added through template switching, and the final cDNA carried a unique molecular identifier so that TCR cDNA molecules could be counted accurately. First-strand cDNA for TCR alpha and beta chains was synthesized from specific primers in the conserved constant-segment region. To control for contamination, every cDNA library was double barcoded, receiving both a SMART-Mk sample barcode and Illumina barcodes. TruSeq adapter sequences and Illumina sample barcodes were added in two successive PCR steps. The Illumina HiSeq platform was used with custom primers to sequence TCR alpha and beta cDNA libraries. Regarding the original processing steps: Unique molecular identifiers were extracted from raw reads with MiGEC, and CDR3 positions were determined with MiXCR. For each individual, recombination models were inferred using an EM algorithm with the repgenHMM and IGoR tools. Shared clonotype analysis was performed with the tcR package in R, normalizing sharing by the product of cloneset sizes. Out-of-frame nonproductive sequences were analyzed to study raw recombination free of thymic and clonal selection effects. Using fastp at Q25 and MiXCR, TCRdb reprocessed the public reads and kept productive beta chains. Rows matching on CDR3 protein sequence are summarized as one entry with the most common DNA and genes. The V and J calls were not made by the authors but by TCRdb's processing. This sample lists approximately 240,000 distinct CDR3 sequences; 11% to 15% were detected once. The ten largest clonotypes hold 8.8% of the sample.

Every donor was a healthy Caucasian. Miltenyi CD45RO+ enrichment and human naive T-cell isolation kits were used to isolate memory (CD45RO+) and naive T cells from PBMC. Specimen: memory (CD45RO+) T cells sorted from blood. The sample's cell subset or site label, in plain terms: CD45RO+ enriched T cells. Rearrangement joined TRBV5-1 to TRBJ2-2, with an unclear D gene assignment. The TCR sequence derives from a woman under 30 in good health. Here the CDR3 is given as CASSLAQVFSTGELFF. The DNA sequence is TGCGCCAGCAGCTTGGCTCAGGTTTTTAGCACCGGGGAGCTGTTTTTT.